Shown below are 2 T cell receptor beta chains from a single sample sequenced in a study of T cells after yellow fever vaccination (dated by TCRdb to about 2019). Explained via the paper, the treatment or condition label denotes: live attenuated yellow fever vaccine strain. The library was prepared using 5' RACE. The sequencer listed for this sample is Illumina HiSeq 2500. Using fastp at Q25 and MiXCR, TCRdb reprocessed the public reads and kept productive beta chains. Each CDR3 protein gets just one entry, which takes the most common genes and DNA from the rows behind it. The sample table lists approximately 180,000 distinct CDR3 sequences, approximately 6% of them with a count of one. The ten biggest clones cover less than 3% of the sample. Source: CD4+ T cells sorted from PBMCs, taken on the day of the first yellow fever vaccination. Receptors were obtained from a man aged 18 to 30 who received the YFV17D yellow fever vaccine.

This clonotype was detected ten times or more. This sequence joins TRBV25-1 and TRBJ1-5, with D hard to call. Per germline, CDR1 MGHDK and CDR2 SYGVNS. The ends were cut back, 4 bases at V and 3 bases at J, with 7 bases in the middle. The CDR3 extends over 13 amino acids. CDR3 region: CASSAAANQPQHF. The CDR3 coding sequence is TGTGCCAGCAGTGCGGCAGCCAATCAGCCCCAGCATTTT. The full variable domain, completed using reference TRBV25-1 and TRBJ1-5, is EADIYQTPRYLVIGTGKKITLECSQTMGHDKMYWYQQDPGMELHLIHYSYGVNSTEKGDLSSESTVSRIRTEHFPLTLESARPSHTSQYLCASSAAANQPQHFGDGTRLSIL.

This clonotype was seen many times. The chain recombines TRBV12-3 or TRBV12-4 with TRBJ2-1; weak D call: TRBD1 (5 bases). This CDR3 has 17 residues. V dropped 0 bases and J dropped 0 bases, with 12 bases sitting between them. The CDR3 here is CASSLALNRRSYNEQFF. Here the CDR3 DNA reads TGTGCCAGCAGTTTAGCTCTCAACAGGCGCTCCTACAATGAGCAGTTCTTC.